The source of this T cell receptor beta chain is a study of shared clonotypes between healthy human individuals. The V segment lost 4 bases and the J segment 3 bases; nucleotides outside the gene matches: 3. Germline V gene sequence: CDR1 SGHTA, CDR2 FQGNSA. The CDR3 totals 15 residues. CD45RO-negative, CCR7-positively selected cells formed the naive CD8 fraction, excluding terminally differentiated effector memory CD45RA+ cells. The donors, healthy adults who were HIV-negative, had experienced no recent acute infections or vaccinations. Nashville, Tennessee was home to all donors, each a Caucasian adult. Each cell subset's genomic DNA was divided evenly among several immunoSEQ plates. Per the authors' pipeline: Junction-only immunoSEQ sequences carried no quality scores, so filtering differed. The protocol was immunoSEQ multiplex PCR, while the TCRdb copy is restricted to in-frame clones and leaves out a portion. That table furnishes V, J and clone size, whereas the DNA furnished D and trimming. The sample has 550,000 to 750,000 clones, roughly 95% seen once.

The receptor's source is a woman aged 25 to 39 in good health. The chain is built from TRBV7-2 and TRBJ2-7; 13 bases fit TRBD2. Source material: naive CD8+ T cells sorted from blood. The CDR3 loop reads CASSSWTSGSYEQYF. CDR3 bases: TGTGCCAGCAGCTCATGGACTAGCGGGAGCTACGAGCAGTACTTC.